Each of the 18 T cell receptor beta chains below was sequenced from the same sample in a study of T cell responses to AZD1222 COVID-19 vaccine. Sequencing was performed with immunoSEQ multiplex PCR; in TCRdb, only in-frame clones are kept and a portion is missing. The sample lists roughly 140,000 clones; around 90% were seen once. The source material was peripheral blood, sampled on day 0 of AZD1222 vaccination. The receptor source for this set is an adult in good health.

The genes are TRBV28 and TRBJ2-7; no clear D gene. V lost 4 bases to trimming and J lost 2 bases, with 15 bases between them. The V gene's germline CDR1 is MDHEN and CDR2 SYDVKM. The CDR3 is 15 amino acids. For the CDR3, the DNA is TGTGCCAGCAGTTCGAGGTGGGCAGACACCTACGAGCAGTACTTC. It specifies CASSSRWADTYEQYF.

V usage is TRBV5-1 and J usage is TRBJ2-7, with 12 bases fitting TRBD2. V dropped 0 bases and J dropped 5; count of bases not matched to a gene: 3. The germline gives CDR1 SGHRS, CDR2 YFSETQ. The CDR3 is 15 amino acids. The CDR3 loop reads CASSLALAGGHEQYF. The CDR3 DNA reads TGCGCCAGCAGCTTGGCTCTAGCGGGAGGGCACGAGCAGTACTTC.

The rearrangement joins TRBV7-2 to TRBJ2-7, with 7 bases lining up with TRBD2. The CDR3 has 14 amino acids. CDR1 and CDR2 (germline): SGHTA, FQGNSA. V shed 8 bases and J 2 bases; nucleotides not matched to a gene: 9. CDR3 region: CASCRTGTTYEQYF. For the CDR3, the DNA is TGTGCCAGCTGCCGTACCGGGACTACCTACGAGCAGTACTTC.

The chain uses TRBV28 and TRBJ2-7, with 7 bases identical to TRBD2. Germline V gives CDR1 MDHEN, CDR2 SYDVKM. The CDR3 extends over 11 amino acids. The trim removed 5 bases at V and 11 bases at J, leaving 6 bases unmatched. The CDR3 protein is CASSTIGTKYF. The CDR3 nucleotides read TGTGCCAGCAGTACCATCGGGACTAAGTACTTC.

V is TRBV5-1 and J is TRBJ2-5, with 8 bases fitting TRBD2. J was trimmed by 3 bases and V by 0 bases; bases with no gene match: 10. The CDR3 covers 17 residues. Germline assignment: CDR1 SGHRS and CDR2 YFSETQ. The CDR3 sequence is CASSLGLVAAGEETQYF. The CDR3 DNA reads as TGCGCCAGCAGCTTGGGTCTTGTGGCAGCGGGAGAAGAGACCCAGTACTTC.

This clone came up once. The chain recombines TRBV2 with TRBJ2-7; 9 nucleotides match TRBD1. Germline-derived CDR1 and CDR2 are SNHLY and FYNNEI. This CDR3 spans 16 amino acids. Trimming took 5 bases from V and 0 from J; bases not matched to a gene: 8. CDR3: CASSWTGAEPSYEQYF. The CDR3 DNA reads as TGTGCCAGCAGTTGGACAGGGGCCGAACCCTCCTACGAGCAGTACTTC.

The genes are TRBV5-1 and TRBJ2-7; D not certain. The CDR3 length is 14 residues. V dropped 0 bases and J dropped 3 bases, with 10 bases sitting between them. Germline V gene data show CDR1 as SGHRS and CDR2 as YFSETQ. The CDR3 is CASSLETPSYEQYF. DNA for the CDR3: TGCGCCAGCAGCTTGGAGACTCCAAGCTACGAGCAGTACTTC.

The chain uses TRBV27 and TRBJ2-4; possible D gene TRBD2, 5 bases. Germline V lookup: CDR1 MNHEY, CDR2 SMNVEV (reference sequence). The V end lost 3 bases, the J end lost 8 bases, and 11 bases lay between the germline ends. The CDR3 runs to 13 residues. The CDR3 loop reads CASSFTSQDIQYF. For the CDR3, the DNA is TGTGCCAGCAGTTTTACTAGTCAAGACATTCAGTACTTC.

V gene TRBV25-1 combines with J gene TRBJ2-1; 14 positions agree with TRBD2. This CDR3 is 16 amino acids long. Germline V gene sequence: CDR1 MGHDK, CDR2 SYGVNS. The ends lost 4 bases at V and 6 bases at J; junction bases unmatched: 5. CDR3 residues: CASSVTGTSGSNEQFF. Written as DNA, the CDR3 is TGTGCCAGCAGTGTTACCGGGACTAGCGGGAGCAATGAGCAGTTCTTC.

The chain combines TRBV28 with TRBJ1-2; D unresolved. The length of the CDR3 is 14 residues. The V end lost 6 bases, the J end lost 1 base, and 12 bases lay between the germline ends. Germline V gives CDR1 MDHEN, CDR2 SYDVKM. The CDR3 DNA follows: TGTGCCAGCAGCCGTGACATATTTAACTATGGCTACACCTTC. Protein sequence: CASSRDIFNYGYTF.

The CDR3 region is CASSLGLTNSPLHF. CDR3 nucleotide sequence: TGTGCCAGCAGCTTAGGGCTAACTAATTCACCCCTCCACTTT. The genes are TRBV5-6 and TRBJ1-6; no reliable D call. Germline CDR1 SGHDT, CDR2 YYEEEE. The CDR3 has 14 residues. V dropped 2 bases and J dropped 6 bases, with 9 bases sitting between them.

This clone was seen a few times. The chain is built from TRBV6-5 and TRBJ1-1; D may be TRBD1 (6 bases). V lost 5 bases and J lost 10, with 14 bases in between. This CDR3 comprises 12 residues. Germline V lookup: CDR1 MNHEY, CDR2 SVGAGI. The DNA of the CDR3 is TGTGCCAGCAGTAACCCCGGGACATCAGCTTTCTTT. This gives the protein CASSNPGTSAFF.

V is TRBV6-5 and J is TRBJ2-5, with D hard to call. Germline lookup yields CDR1 MNHEY and CDR2 SVGAGI. This CDR3 has 11 residues. V was shortened by 2 bases and J by 7 bases, with 5 bases between the two germline ends. The CDR3 nucleotides read TGTGCCAGCAGTTACGGTGGGACCCAGTACTTC. Amino acids: CASSYGGTQYF.

This chain connects TRBV23-1 to TRBJ1-6, with a weak D call TRBD1 (5 bases). TRBV23-1 is filed as an ORF, its function uncertain. This CDR3 is 14 amino acids long. V was trimmed by 7 bases and J by 11 bases, leaving 18 bases between them. In DNA, the CDR3 is TGCGCCAGCAAAGCTACGGGGGTACAGCCACCCCTCCACTTT. Amino acids: CASKATGVQPPLHF.

The CDR3 DNA reads as TGCGCCAGCAGCCAAGCCGATGACAGGAGCACTGAAGCTTTCTTT. This codes for CASSQADDRSTEAFF. The chain recombines TRBV4-1 with TRBJ1-1; D is possibly TRBD1 (6 bases). This CDR3 comprises 15 residues. Germline V CDR1 and CDR2: MGHRA, YSYEKL. Trimming took 1 base from V and 4 from J, leaving 13 bases between them.

This clone was seen only once. The V call is TRBV27, the J call TRBJ1-1; tentative D call: TRBD1 (5 bases). This CDR3 is 13 amino acids long. Germline V gene data show CDR1 as MNHEY and CDR2 as SMNVEV (reference sequence). The germline V and J ends were trimmed by 6 bases and 5 bases, with 13 bases remaining between them. This CDR3 reads CASSPGGGTEAFF. The CDR3 DNA is TGTGCCAGCAGCCCTGGGGGGGGAACTGAAGCTTTCTTT.

V and J are TRBV5-1 and TRBJ2-5; 8 bases agree with TRBD2. CDR1 and CDR2 from the germline V gene are SGHRS and YFSETQ. CDR3 size: 13 residues. After removal of 4 bases from V and 5 bases from J, the junction contained 4 bases not matched to a gene. The CDR3 region has the DNA TGCGCCAGCAGCCCGGGACTAGACGAGACCCAGTACTTC. It codes for CASSPGLDETQYF. The full variable domain, in which reference TRBV5-1 and TRBJ2-5 provide the parts outside the CDR3, is KAGVTQTPRYLIKTRGQQVTLSCSPISGHRSVSWYQQTPGQGLQFLFEYFSETQRNKGNFPGRFSGRQFSNSRSEMNVSTLELGDSALYLCASSPGLDETQYFGPGTRLLVL.

CDR3 protein: CASSQGLTTGPLHF. In nucleotides, the CDR3 is TGTGCCAGCAGCCAAGGGCTCACTACGGGTCCCCTCCACTTT. The V and J genes are TRBV3-1 (or the pseudogene TRBV3-2) and TRBJ1-6; D is unclear. Germline-derived CDR1 and CDR2 are LGHDT and YNNKEL (reference sequence). The V end lost 1 base, the J end lost 13 bases, and 14 bases lay between the germline ends. This CDR3 contains 14 residues.